The 27 T cell receptor beta chains listed next were all sequenced from one sample in a study of T cell changes during pregnancy in multiple sclerosis. Libraries were prepared by immunoSEQ multiplex PCR; TCRdb keeps only in-frame clonotypes and omits some of them. Among some 100,000 clones listed, about 94% were seen once. Source: peripheral blood, taken before pregnancy. The receptors here all came from a female donor with multiple sclerosis, enrolled in a pregnancy study.

The chain joins TRBV5-5 to TRBJ1-5; tentatively, D is TRBD1 (5 bases). This CDR3 has 16 residues. Trimming removed 0 bases from V and 6 bases from J, with 16 bases in between. Germline CDR1 and CDR2: SGHKS and YYEKEE (reference sequence). The CDR3 is CASSLGGGAQSQPQHF. The CDR3, as DNA: TGTGCCAGCAGCTTGGGGGGCGGGGCTCAGAGTCAGCCCCAGCATTTT.

The chain joins TRBV10-3 to TRBJ1-2; maybe TRBD1 (5 bases). V lost 2 bases and J 8 bases, leaving 9 bases between the germline ends. Germline CDR1 and CDR2: ENHRY and SYGVKD. This CDR3 is 12 amino acids long. The CDR3 loop reads CAISEGHVGYTF. The CDR3 region has the DNA TGTGCCATCAGTGAGGGACATGTGGGCTACACCTTC.

The gene calls are TRBV28 and TRBJ1-2; D is undetermined. V was trimmed by 3 bases and J by 4 bases, leaving 15 bases between them. The CDR3 totals 15 residues. Germline V CDR1 and CDR2: MDHEN, SYDVKM. Here the CDR3 DNA reads TGTGCCAGCAGTTTGGGCCAGGTGTTAGGCTATGGCTACACCTTC. Translation gives CASSLGQVLGYGYTF.

The chain recombines TRBV10-3 with TRBJ2-7; D is uncertain. The germline V gene has CDR1 ENHRY and CDR2 SYGVKD. With 3 bases removed from V and 2 bases from J, the gap between germline ends came to 8 bases. This CDR3 region has 13 residues. The CDR3 protein is CAISDVHTYEQYF. As DNA, the CDR3 is TGTGCCATCAGTGATGTCCACACCTACGAGCAGTACTTC.

This chain joins TRBV5-1 and TRBJ2-1, with 12 bases matching TRBD2. The junction had 13 bases not matched to a gene; V was cut back by 3 bases and J by 0 bases. This CDR3 region has 20 residues. Germline V lookup: CDR1 SGHRS, CDR2 YFSETQ. In DNA, the CDR3 is TGCGCCAGCAGCTCCCCTAGCGGGAGGGCCCGTGGGAGCTCCTACAATGAGCAGTTCTTC. This translates into CASSSPSGRARGSSYNEQFF.

V gene TRBV11-2 combines with J gene TRBJ2-2; 8 nucleotides agree with TRBD1. This CDR3 comprises 14 residues. Per the germline V gene, CDR1 is SGHAT and CDR2 is FQNNGV. The trim removed 5 bases at V and 8 bases at J, leaving 7 bases unmatched. In DNA, the CDR3 is TGTGCCAGCAGCCTGGGACAGGTTCGAGGGGAGCTGTTTTTT. Protein: CASSLGQVRGELFF.

The gene calls are TRBV11-2 and TRBJ2-1; TRBD2 might be the D (7 bases). Per the germline V gene, CDR1 is SGHAT and CDR2 is FQNNGV. V lost 5 bases to trimming and J lost 0 bases, with 17 bases between them. This CDR3 has 17 residues. In nucleotides, the CDR3 is TGTGCCAGCAGCATGGACAGTAGCGGGTTCTCCTACAATGAGCAGTTCTTC. This gives the protein CASSMDSSGFSYNEQFF.

J is TRBJ2-7 and V is TRBV27; 10 nucleotides agree with TRBD1. The CDR3 has 13 amino acids. Losses at the gene ends were 6 bases for V and 6 bases for J; bases not matched to a gene: 5. Germline loops: CDR1 MNHEY, CDR2 SMNVEV (reference sequence). The CDR3 DNA reads as TGTGCCAGCAGCCTGACAGGGGGCGCCGAGCAGTACTTC. It codes for CASSLTGGAEQYF.

The CDR3 sequence: CARSLGPSPRTGRNQPQHF. CDR3 nucleotide sequence: TGTGCCAGAAGCTTGGGACCGTCACCTCGGACAGGGCGAAATCAGCCCCAGCATTTT. V and J are TRBV5-3 and TRBJ1-5, with 8 positions matching TRBD1. TRBV5-3 is an ORF; its function is uncertain. Unmatched junction bases numbered 15, after V lost 0 bases and J lost 4 bases. This CDR3 has 19 amino acids.

V usage is TRBV6-1 and J usage is TRBJ1-5; D not resolved. The CDR3 loop spans 12 amino acids. The germline gives CDR1 MNHNS, CDR2 SASEGT. V shed 10 bases and J shed 4 bases, with 11 bases lying between them. CDR3 coding DNA: TGTGCCACAGAAACGGGGAATCAGCCCCAGCATTTT. This encodes CATETGNQPQHF.

The count of this clone is one. The V and J genes are TRBV6-1 and TRBJ2-1, with 8 bases that match TRBD2. V gave up 2 bases and J gave up 2 bases; unmatched junction bases: 8. The CDR3 is made up of 17 amino acids. Germline V gene sequence: CDR1 MNHNS, CDR2 SASEGT. CDR3 coding DNA: TGTGCCAGCAGTGAACCAATTGCGGGAGGAACCTACAATGAGCAGTTCTTC. As protein: CASSEPIAGGTYNEQFF.

The chain joins TRBV7-8 to TRBJ1-4, with TRBD1 as a possible D gene (6 bases). CDR1 is SGHVS, CDR2 FQNEAQ, per germline. V lost 5 bases and J 4 bases, leaving 23 bases between the germline ends. The CDR3 has 18 residues. The CDR3 is CASSMRPRPRGSNEKLFF. CDR3 in DNA: TGTGCCAGCAGCATGAGACCGAGACCGAGGGGGAGTAATGAAAAACTGTTTTTT.

The chain combines TRBV7-2 with TRBJ2-2; D is undetermined. Deletions cut 5 bases from V and 5 bases from J, with 9 bases between. This CDR3 spans 13 amino acids. Per germline, CDR1 SGHTA and CDR2 FQGNSA. CDR3 amino acids: CASSDVATGELFF. The CDR3 DNA reads TGTGCCAGCAGCGATGTGGCTACCGGGGAGCTGTTTTTT.

This sequence joins TRBV18 and TRBJ2-1; 10 bases agree with TRBD2. CDR1 and CDR2 from the germline V gene are KGHSH and LQKENI. The CDR3 is made up of 17 amino acids. Unmatched junction bases numbered 5, after V lost 2 bases and J lost 1 base. CDR3 sequence (DNA): TGTGCCAGCTCACCAATCCTACTAGCGGGATCCTACAATGAGCAGTTCTTC. Its protein is CASSPILLAGSYNEQFF.

The J gene is TRBJ2-1, the V gene TRBV19; TRBD1 matches 7 bases. This CDR3 is 13 amino acids long. Looked up from germline, CDR1 is LNHDA and CDR2 is SQIVND (reference sequence). Trimming at V came to 4 bases and at J to 4 bases, leaving 1 base not matched to a gene. DNA of the CDR3: TGTGCCAGTAGTAGGGACAGATACAATGAGCAGTTCTTC. It specifies CASSRDRYNEQFF.

This chain connects TRBV2 to TRBJ1-5, with 8 bases aligning to TRBD1. The J segment lost 2 bases and the V segment lost 7 bases, leaving 4 bases of the junction unmatched. Germline values: CDR1 SNHLY, CDR2 FYNNEI. This CDR3 comprises 14 residues. The CDR3 spells CASNGQGGNQPQHF. In nucleotides, the CDR3 is TGTGCCAGCAATGGACAGGGTGGCAATCAGCCCCAGCATTTT. Combining the CDR3 with reference TRBV2 and TRBJ1-5 gives the whole variable domain EPEVTQTPSHQVTQMGQEVILRCVPISNHLYFYWYRQILGQKVEFLVSFYNNEISEKSEIFDDQFSVERPDGSNFTLKIRSTKLEDSAMYFCASNGQGGNQPQHFGDGTRLSIL.

This clone appeared a single time. The V gene is TRBV11-2, the J gene TRBJ2-3; unclear D gene. The CDR3 extends over 13 amino acids. V lost 5 bases, J lost 6 bases, and 12 bases lay in between. Germline V CDR1 and CDR2: SGHAT, FQNNGV. The CDR3 protein is CASSQNFQDTQYF. CDR3 nucleotide sequence: TGTGCCAGCAGCCAGAATTTTCAGGATACGCAGTATTTT.

The CDR3 spells CASSPRTSGRSYNEQFF. The CDR3 nucleotides are TGTGCCAGCAGCCCCCGGACTAGCGGGAGGTCATACAATGAGCAGTTCTTC. V is TRBV13 and J is TRBJ2-1; TRBD2 aligns across 14 bases. CDR3 length: 17 residues. V was clipped by 5 bases and J by 4 bases; unmatched bases: 7. Germline values: CDR1 PRHDT, CDR2 FYEKMQ (reference sequence).

The chain couples TRBV19 to TRBJ2-7; TRBD1 is a possible D gene (5 bases). The germline V gene encodes CDR1 LNHDA and CDR2 SQIVND (reference sequence). The CDR3 extends over 15 amino acids. The germline V and J ends were trimmed by 3 bases and 0 bases, with 12 bases remaining between them. CDR3 nucleotides: TGTGCCAGTAGTATCGGGTGGACAAACTCCTACGAGCAGTACTTC. Its protein product is CASSIGWTNSYEQYF.

The chain combines TRBV7-9 with TRBJ2-2; unclear D gene. Germline V gene sequence: CDR1 SEHNR, CDR2 FQNEAQ (reference sequence). Trimming removed 4 bases from V and 7 bases from J, with 4 bases in between. The CDR3 totals 11 residues. The chain's CDR3 is CASSSNGELFF. CDR3 nucleotides: TGTGCCAGCAGCTCTAACGGGGAGCTGTTTTTT.

The J gene is TRBJ1-1, the V gene TRBV10-3; D gene unclear. This CDR3 has 14 amino acids. V was trimmed by 7 bases and J by 6 bases, leaving 18 bases between them. Germline V gene lookup returns CDR1 ENHRY and CDR2 SYGVKD. CDR3 residues: CAITWTPGSAEAFF. CDR3 DNA sequence: TGTGCCATCACTTGGACTCCTGGGAGCGCTGAAGCTTTCTTT.

The chain has TRBV20-1 and TRBJ1-2, with D uncertain. Trimming pared 7 bases from V and 0 bases from J, leaving 6 bases between. The CDR3 contains 11 residues. Germline V gene sequence: CDR1 DFQATT, CDR2 SNEGSKA (reference sequence). The CDR3: CSGPANYGYTF. The CDR3 nucleotides read TGCAGTGGTCCAGCTAACTATGGCTACACCTTC.

The chain uses TRBV5-6 and TRBJ2-4; D perhaps matches TRBD1 (6 bases). The CDR3 spans 14 residues. Germline V gives CDR1 SGHDT, CDR2 YYEEEE. Trimming left V 3 bases short and J 8 bases short, with 15 bases between. CDR3 in amino acids: CASSSWGQGDIQYF. Written as DNA, the CDR3 is TGTGCCAGCAGCTCCTGGGGGCAGGGCGACATTCAGTACTTC.

The genes are TRBV6-1 and TRBJ1-1; 12 nucleotides agree with TRBD1. Looked up from germline, CDR1 is MNHNS and CDR2 is SASEGT. The length of the CDR3 is 14 residues. V trimming: 10 bases; J trimming: 3 bases; junction bases outside the gene matches: 6. Here the CDR3 DNA reads TGTGCCACCCGGGACAGGGGGCTCCACACTGAAGCTTTCTTT. Protein: CATRDRGLHTEAFF.

V gene TRBV27 combines with J gene TRBJ1-1; TRBD1 might be the D (6 bases). The V gene's germline CDR1 is MNHEY and CDR2 SMNVEV (reference sequence). V lost 5 bases and J lost 4, with 17 bases in between. The CDR3 consists of 15 residues. The CDR3 DNA is TGTGCCAGCAGTCCTTTAAGGGGGGGGAGCACTGAAGCTTTCTTT. Its protein is CASSPLRGGSTEAFF.

This clone has a single count. This chain connects TRBV2 to TRBJ2-1; TRBD1 agrees at 7 bases. The junction had 11 bases not matched to a gene; V was cut back by 1 base and J by 2 bases. CDR1 is SNHLY and CDR2 is FYNNEI in the germline V gene. The CDR3 consists of 18 residues. CDR3 nucleotides: TGTGCCAGCAGTGAAGTGGGCTTGACAGGGCAACCCTACAATGAGCAGTTCTTC. Translating it yields CASSEVGLTGQPYNEQFF.

The chain couples TRBV25-1 to TRBJ1-1; 9 bases agree with TRBD1. The CDR3 contains 18 residues. V gave up 5 bases and J gave up 1 base; unmatched junction bases: 14. Germline assignment: CDR1 MGHDK and CDR2 SYGVNS. The CDR3 DNA is TGTGCCAGCAGTCCCCAGGGTTTGGGACAGGGTAAGAACACTGAAGCTTTCTTT. It specifies CASSPQGLGQGKNTEAFF.